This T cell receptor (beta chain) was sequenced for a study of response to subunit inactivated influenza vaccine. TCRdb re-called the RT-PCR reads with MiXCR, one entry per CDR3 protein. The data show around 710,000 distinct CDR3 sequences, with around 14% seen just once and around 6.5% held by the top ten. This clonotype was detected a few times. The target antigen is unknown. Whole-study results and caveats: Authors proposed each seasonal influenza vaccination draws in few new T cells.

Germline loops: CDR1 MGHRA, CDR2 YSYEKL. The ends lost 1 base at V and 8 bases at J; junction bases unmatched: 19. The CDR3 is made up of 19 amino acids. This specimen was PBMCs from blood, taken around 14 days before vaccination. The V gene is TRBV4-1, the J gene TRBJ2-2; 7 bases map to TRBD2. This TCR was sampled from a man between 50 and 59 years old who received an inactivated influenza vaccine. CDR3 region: CASSQGSGLPILRGGELFF. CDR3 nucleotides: TGCGCCAGCAGCCAAGGTTCAGGTCTCCCCATCTTGCGGGGGGGGGAGCTGTTTTTT.